One sample yielded the 7 T cell receptor beta chains listed below, sequenced in a study of shared clonotypes between healthy human individuals. Here immunoSEQ multiplex PCR was the method, and the copy in TCRdb shows in-frame clones only, minus some. Among a few million clones, around 90% were seen once, and the ten largest hold about 0.13%. The sequenced material came from naive CD4+ T cells sorted from blood. Subset meaning: CD45RA+ positively selected. The source of these receptors is a man younger than 35 in good health.

This clone came up once. The chain couples TRBV7-2 to TRBJ1-1; unclear D gene. The V gene's germline CDR1 is SGHTA and CDR2 FQGNSA. The CDR3 is 14 residues long. With 5 bases removed from V and 4 bases from J, the gap between germline ends came to 14 bases. The CDR3 DNA reads as TGTGCCAGCAGCCGAGACTGGGGAGGCACTGAAGCTTTCTTT. This gives the protein CASSRDWGGTEAFF.

The V and J genes are TRBV4-1 and TRBJ1-5; 9 bases are shared with TRBD1. J was trimmed by 6 bases and V by 0 bases; bases with no gene match: 6. This CDR3 comprises 16 residues. CDR1 is MGHRA, CDR2 YSYEKL, per germline. CDR3 sequence: CASSQEGQGGSQPQHF. The CDR3 nucleotides read TGCGCCAGCAGCCAAGAGGGACAGGGTGGTAGTCAGCCCCAGCATTTT.

V and J are TRBV7-9 and TRBJ2-7, with TRBD2 matching 8 bases. J gave up 3 bases and V 5 bases, and 9 bases lay outside the gene matches. The CDR3 contains 15 residues. Germline V gives CDR1 SEHNR, CDR2 FQNEAQ (reference sequence). The CDR3 DNA follows: TGTGCCAGCAGCCCCCCGGGGGGGACGGGCTACGAGCAGTACTTC. It encodes CASSPPGGTGYEQYF.

This clone was observed once. Distinct nucleotide sequences in the sample also encode this CDR3. The chain uses TRBV18 and TRBJ1-5; D gene ambiguous. V lost 2 bases and J lost 4, with 6 bases in between. This CDR3 has 13 amino acids. Germline V gene data show CDR1 as KGHSH and CDR2 as LQKENI. CDR3 loop: CASSPGANQPQHF. The CDR3 DNA follows: TGTGCCAGCTCACCAGGTGCTAATCAGCCCCAGCATTTT.

The chain is built from TRBV18 and TRBJ2-2; 8 bases are shared with TRBD2. The CDR3 spans 15 residues. The J segment lost 1 base and the V segment lost 5 bases, leaving 3 bases of the junction unmatched. CDR1 KGHSH and CDR2 LQKENI come from the germline V gene. The CDR3 region is CASSALAGNTGELFF. CDR3 bases: TGTGCCAGCTCAGCGCTAGCGGGGAACACCGGGGAGCTGTTTTTT.

The CDR3 spells CASRWGGGSYNEQFF. CDR3 nucleotide sequence: TGCGCCAGCAGGTGGGGCGGGGGCTCCTACAATGAGCAGTTCTTC. This rearrangement joins TRBV10-2 to TRBJ2-1; 7 nucleotides align to TRBD2. CDR1 is WSHSY and CDR2 is SAAADI in the germline V gene. CDR3 length equals 15 residues. With V trimmed by 6 bases and J by 0 bases, 5 bases remained unmatched.

The rearrangement uses TRBV11-2 and TRBJ2-3; D perhaps matches TRBD2 (7 bases). V lost 1 base and J 2 bases, leaving 19 bases between the germline ends. CDR3 length equals 18 residues. The germline V gene encodes CDR1 SGHAT and CDR2 FQNNGV. The CDR3 bases are TGTGCCAGCAGCTTAGTAGGGGGGGCTAGCGGACCCACAGATACGCAGTATTTT. Its translation: CASSLVGGASGPTDTQYF.